This T cell receptor beta chain came from a study of T cell responses to AZD1222 COVID-19 vaccine. Measured with immunoSEQ multiplex PCR; TCRdb has only the in-frame clones, and not every one. Among over 100,000 clones listed, roughly 90% were seen once. V dropped 2 bases and J dropped 9 bases, with 11 bases sitting between them. This CDR3 contains 14 residues. CDR1 SGHTA and CDR2 FQGNSA come from the germline V gene. Sequences were derived from peripheral blood, sampled on day 0 of MenACWY control vaccination. The sequence was collected from an adult in good health. This chain connects TRBV7-2 to TRBJ1-6; D gene ambiguous. DNA for the CDR3: TGTGCCAGCAGCTTACCGGGGTTGTCTTCACCCCTCCACTTT. Its protein is CASSLPGLSSPLHF.